One and the same sample provided the 14 T cell receptor beta chains below, sequenced in a study of blood T cell repertoires in COVID-19. Sequencing used immunoSEQ multiplex PCR; TCRdb keeps in-frame clones, though not all of them. The sample contains fewer than 500,000 clones, roughly 90% of which appear only once. The sample comprised PBMCs or T cells enriched from blood (not recorded which). Every receptor here comes from a woman aged 25 to 45 with acute COVID-19.

In nucleotides, the CDR3 is TGTGCCAGCAGGTACATGAACACTGAAGCTTTCTTT. This gives the protein CASRYMNTEAFF. This chain links TRBV7-3 with TRBJ1-1; D is uncertain. CDR1 is SGHTA and CDR2 is FQGTGA in the germline V gene. The CDR3 spans 12 residues. Trimming stripped 6 bases from V and 0 bases from J, with 5 bases between.

Regarding this clone: Other DNA sequences in the same sample also yield this CDR3. The chain links TRBV6-5 to TRBJ1-5; a weak D match, TRBD1 (5 bases). V shed 4 bases and J shed 1 base, with 11 bases lying between them. This CDR3 has 15 residues. CDR1 and CDR2 (germline): MNHEY, SVGAGI. The DNA for the CDR3 is TGTGCCAGCAGTTCCCGGGGGGTAAGCAATCAGCCCCAGCATTTT. This codes for CASSSRGVSNQPQHF.

The chain is built from TRBV3-1 (or the pseudogene TRBV3-2) and TRBJ2-1; 10 nucleotides match TRBD2. CDR1 and CDR2 (germline): LGHDT, YNNKEL (reference sequence). V gave up 0 bases and J gave up 8 bases; unmatched junction bases: 13. CDR3 size: 18 residues. CDR3 protein: CASSQDGVLAGVLDEQFF. CDR3 DNA: TGTGCCAGCAGCCAAGATGGGGTGCTAGCGGGGGTCTTGGATGAGCAGTTCTTC.

This clone was observed once. V and J are TRBV12-3 or TRBV12-4 and TRBJ2-7; the D gene is possibly TRBD1 (6 bases). The V gene lost 3 bases and the J gene lost 6 bases, with 12 bases spanning the gap. This CDR3 spans 13 amino acids. CDR3 in DNA: TGTGCCAGCAGTTTGGGGGCGCGCCTCGAGCAGTACTTC. It encodes CASSLGARLEQYF.

The chain recombines TRBV29-1 with TRBJ2-7, with D hard to call. The germline V and J ends were trimmed by 0 bases and 2 bases, with 17 bases remaining between them. Germline V lookup: CDR1 SQVTM, CDR2 ANQGSEA. The CDR3 has 16 amino acids. CDR3 sequence (DNA): TGCAGCGTTGAAGAATCTGGAGATGGCCGGGCCTACGAGCAGTACTTC. It specifies CSVEESGDGRAYEQYF.

The V call is TRBV6-5, the J call TRBJ2-7; unclear D gene. In germline, CDR1 is MNHEY, CDR2 SVGAGI. Trimming removed 2 bases at V and 4 bases at J, with 18 bases between. This CDR3 has 16 amino acids. The DNA of the CDR3 is TGTGCCAGCAGTTACAGCTTCTTGAGACAACAATACGAGCAGTACTTC. It translates to CASSYSFLRQQYEQYF.

The V and J genes are TRBV27 and TRBJ2-7; 7 bases are shared with TRBD1. Trimming removed 6 bases from V and 4 bases from J; junction bases left unmatched: 6. Germline values: CDR1 MNHEY, CDR2 SMNVEV (reference sequence). The CDR3 runs 13 residues. CDR3 residues: CASRETGVYEQYF. The CDR3 DNA follows: TGTGCCAGCAGGGAAACAGGGGTGTACGAGCAGTACTTC.

The chain combines TRBV6-5 with TRBJ1-1; 7 bases align to TRBD1. Germline V gene data show CDR1 as MNHEY and CDR2 as SVGAGI. The CDR3 has 15 amino acids. Trimming at V came to 7 bases and at J to 5 bases, leaving 13 bases not matched to a gene. CDR3 DNA: TGTGCCAGCACGCGCACGGGACAGCGTGTGACTGAAGCTTTCTTT. Amino acid sequence: CASTRTGQRVTEAFF.

Points on this clone: Other DNA sequences of this sample code for an identical CDR3. V gene TRBV7-3 combines with J gene TRBJ2-1; D might be TRBD2 (5 bases). The V end lost 4 bases, the J end lost 2 bases, and 9 bases lay between the germline ends. There are 14 residues in the CDR3. The V gene's germline CDR1 is SGHTA and CDR2 FQGTGA. The chain's CDR3 is CASSSTGTYNEQFF. The CDR3 DNA sequence: TGTGCCAGCAGCTCGACGGGAACCTACAATGAGCAGTTCTTC.

V usage is TRBV29-1 and J usage is TRBJ1-2, with 9 bases lining up with TRBD1. V lost 6 bases and J lost 4; bases outside the gene matches: 6. Germline V gene sequence: CDR1 SQVTM, CDR2 ANQGSEA. The CDR3 contains 13 residues. The CDR3 protein is CSVEQGASYGYTF. As DNA, the CDR3 is TGCAGCGTCGAACAGGGGGCCTCCTATGGCTACACCTTC.

V is TRBV7-3 and J is TRBJ2-2; 9 bases line up with TRBD1. The CDR3 is 16 amino acids. J lost 1 base, V lost 5 bases, and 5 bases had no gene match. The germline CDR1 and CDR2 sequences are SGHTA and FQGTGA. In DNA, the CDR3 is TGTGCCAGCAGCATACAGGGGGCTATGAACACCGGGGAGCTGTTTTTT. Protein product: CASSIQGAMNTGELFF.

The V call is TRBV2, the J call TRBJ1-1; 8 bases are a match to TRBD1. The CDR3 spans 15 residues. In germline, CDR1 is SNHLY, CDR2 FYNNEI. V trimming: 6 bases; J trimming: 2 bases; junction bases outside the gene matches: 8. This CDR3 is CASRRTGKGNTEAFF. The DNA of the CDR3 is TGTGCCAGCAGGCGGACAGGGAAGGGTAACACTGAAGCTTTCTTT.

CDR3 amino acids: CASSLDGETQYF. CDR3 sequence (DNA): TGTGCCAGCAGCTTAGACGGAGAGACCCAGTACTTC. The chain uses TRBV7-2 and TRBJ2-5; unclear D gene. CDR1 is SGHTA and CDR2 is FQGNSA in the germline V gene. The CDR3 is 12 residues long. V was shortened by 1 base and J by 4 bases, with 4 bases between the two germline ends. Based on the CDR3 plus reference TRBV7-2 and TRBJ2-5, the full variable domain is GAGVSQSPSNKVTEKGKDVELRCDPISGHTALYWYRQSLGQGLEFLIYFQGNSAPDKSGLPSDRFSAERTGGSVSTLTIQRTQQEDSAVYLCASSLDGETQYFGPGTRLLVL.

The J gene is TRBJ2-5, the V gene TRBV7-2; maybe TRBD1 (5 bases). The CDR3 length is 14 residues. Trimming took off 1 base at V and 2 bases at J, with 8 bases between the two ends. Germline V gives CDR1 SGHTA, CDR2 FQGNSA. The CDR3 spells CASSLVSGQETQYF. Here the CDR3 DNA reads TGTGCCAGCAGCTTAGTATCAGGGCAAGAGACCCAGTACTTC.